The clone carrying this T cell receptor beta chain was counted a single time. The data were taken from a study of technical replicates of blood from several donors. Sequencing used immunoSEQ multiplex PCR; TCRdb keeps in-frame clones, though not all of them. The sample includes under 100,000 clones, 90% to 97% seen only once; the top ten take approximately 0.2%. The clonotype was recovered from a human donor in good health. The sample taken for sequencing was T cells isolated from PBMCs.

The CDR3 DNA is TGTGCCAGTAGTCCCCGGGACAGGGAGATCTATGGCTACACCTTC. It encodes CASSPRDREIYGYTF. The J gene is TRBJ1-2, the V gene TRBV19, with 9 bases fitting TRBD1. Germline CDR1 is LNHDA and CDR2 is SQIVND (reference sequence). The length of the CDR3 is 15 residues. The V gene end was trimmed by 5 bases and the J gene end by 4 bases; junction bases not matched to a gene: 8.